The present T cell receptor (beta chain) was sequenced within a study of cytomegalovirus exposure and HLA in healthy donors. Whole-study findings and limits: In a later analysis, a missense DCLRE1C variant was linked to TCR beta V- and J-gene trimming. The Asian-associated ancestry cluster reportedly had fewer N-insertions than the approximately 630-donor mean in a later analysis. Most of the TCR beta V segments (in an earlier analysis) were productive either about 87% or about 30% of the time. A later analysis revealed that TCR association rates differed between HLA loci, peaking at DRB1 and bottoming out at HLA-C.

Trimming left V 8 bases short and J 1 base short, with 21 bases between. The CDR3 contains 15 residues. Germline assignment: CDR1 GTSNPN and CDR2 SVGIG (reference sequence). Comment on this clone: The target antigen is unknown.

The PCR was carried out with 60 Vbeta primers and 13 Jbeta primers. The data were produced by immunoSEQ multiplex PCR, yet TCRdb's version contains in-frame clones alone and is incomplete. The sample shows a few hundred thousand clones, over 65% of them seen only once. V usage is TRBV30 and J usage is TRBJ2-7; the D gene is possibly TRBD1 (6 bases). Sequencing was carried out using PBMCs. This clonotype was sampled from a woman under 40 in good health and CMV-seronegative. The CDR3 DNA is TGTGCCCTCATTCAGGGGACACAGGATTCCTACGAGCAGTACTTC. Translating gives CALIQGTQDSYEQYF.